The source of this T cell receptor (beta chain) is a study of cytomegalovirus exposure and HLA in healthy donors. General study points: In vitro testing confirmed a few CMV-associated chains as specific for CMV antigens. Overall, roughly 170 TCR beta chains were annotated as cytomegalovirus-associated. First-cohort TCR clusters tended to co-occur in the 130 or so validation repertoires, a later analysis found. Reports described diagnosis of cytomegalovirus status by the classifier as highly specific and sensitive.

TCRdb's table, derived via immunoSEQ multiplex PCR, lists solely in-frame clones and lacks some. The table shows some 170,000 clones, with about 85% occurring only once. Points on this clone: The antigen is unknown.

V lost 7 bases, J lost 8 bases, and 7 bases stayed unmatched. Per germline, CDR1 MNHNY and CDR2 SVGAGI (reference sequence). This CDR3 comprises 12 residues. The sequence came from a man aged 25-45 years in good health and CMV-seropositive. Sample: PBMCs. V gene TRBV6-6 combines with J gene TRBJ1-2; 7 bases map to TRBD1. The CDR3 is CASNEGAVGYTF. The CDR3 nucleotides read TGTGCCAGCAATGAGGGGGCGGTAGGCTACACCTTC.